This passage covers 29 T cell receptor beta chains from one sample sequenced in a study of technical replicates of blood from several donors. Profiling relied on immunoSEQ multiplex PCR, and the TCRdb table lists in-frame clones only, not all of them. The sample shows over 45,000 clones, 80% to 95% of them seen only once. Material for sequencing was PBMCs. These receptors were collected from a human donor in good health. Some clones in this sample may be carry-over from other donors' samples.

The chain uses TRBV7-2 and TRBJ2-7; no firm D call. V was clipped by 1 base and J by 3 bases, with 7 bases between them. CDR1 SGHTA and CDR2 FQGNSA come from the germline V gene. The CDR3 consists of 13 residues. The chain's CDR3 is CASSLEINYEQYF. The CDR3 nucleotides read TGTGCCAGCAGCTTAGAAATAAACTACGAGCAGTACTTC.

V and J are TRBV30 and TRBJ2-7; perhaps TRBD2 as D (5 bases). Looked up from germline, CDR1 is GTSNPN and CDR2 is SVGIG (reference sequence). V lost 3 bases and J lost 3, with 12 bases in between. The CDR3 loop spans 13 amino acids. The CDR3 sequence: CAWRGVGDYEQYF. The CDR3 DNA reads TGTGCCTGGAGAGGTGTGGGAGACTACGAGCAGTACTTC.

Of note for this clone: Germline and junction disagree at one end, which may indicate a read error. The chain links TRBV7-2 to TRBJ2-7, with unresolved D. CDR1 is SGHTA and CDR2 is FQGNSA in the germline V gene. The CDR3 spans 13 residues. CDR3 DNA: TGTGTCAGCAGCTTTCCAAACCAGTACGAGCAGTACTTC. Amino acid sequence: CVSSFPNQYEQYF.

The CDR3 region is CASRPTGLGNQPQHF. CDR3 in DNA: TGTGCCAGCAGACCTACAGGGTTGGGCAATCAGCCCCAGCATTTT. V gene TRBV6-5 combines with J gene TRBJ1-5; tentatively, D is TRBD1 (6 bases). The germline V and J ends were trimmed by 6 bases and 2 bases, with 14 bases remaining between them. This CDR3 is built from 15 residues. CDR1 is MNHEY and CDR2 is SVGAGI in the germline V gene.

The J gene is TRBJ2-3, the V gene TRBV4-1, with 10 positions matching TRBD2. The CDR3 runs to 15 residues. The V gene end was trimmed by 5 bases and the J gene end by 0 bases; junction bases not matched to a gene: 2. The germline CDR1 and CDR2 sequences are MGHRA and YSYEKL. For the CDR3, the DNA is TGCGCCAGCAGCTCTAGCGGGAGAAGCACAGATACGCAGTATTTT. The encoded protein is CASSSSGRSTDTQYF.

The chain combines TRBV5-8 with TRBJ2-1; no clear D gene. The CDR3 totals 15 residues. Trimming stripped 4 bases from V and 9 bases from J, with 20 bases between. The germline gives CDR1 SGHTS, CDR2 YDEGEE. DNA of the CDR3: TGTGCCAGCAGCCCCGACGGAGCGATTTTTGGTGAGCAGTTCTTC. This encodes CASSPDGAIFGEQFF.

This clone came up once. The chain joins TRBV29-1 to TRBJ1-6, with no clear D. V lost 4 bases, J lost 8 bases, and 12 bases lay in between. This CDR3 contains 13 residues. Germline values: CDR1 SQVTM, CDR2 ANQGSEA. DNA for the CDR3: TGCAGCGTTGGTAGCCACAACTATTCACCCCTCCACTTT. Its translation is CSVGSHNYSPLHF.

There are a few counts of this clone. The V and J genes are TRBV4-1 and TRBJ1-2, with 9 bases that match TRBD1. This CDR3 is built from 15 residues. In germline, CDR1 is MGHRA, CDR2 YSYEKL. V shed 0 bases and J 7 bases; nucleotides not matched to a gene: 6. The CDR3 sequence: CASSQDLGQGLGYTF. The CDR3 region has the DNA TGCGCCAGCAGCCAAGACCTGGGACAGGGTCTTGGCTACACCTTC.

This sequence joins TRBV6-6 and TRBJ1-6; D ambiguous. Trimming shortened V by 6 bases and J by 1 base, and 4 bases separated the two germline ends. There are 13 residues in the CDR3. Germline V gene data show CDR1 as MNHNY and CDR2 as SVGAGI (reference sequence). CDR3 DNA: TGTGCCAGCAGAACTTCCTATAATTCACCCCTCCACTTT. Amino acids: CASRTSYNSPLHF.

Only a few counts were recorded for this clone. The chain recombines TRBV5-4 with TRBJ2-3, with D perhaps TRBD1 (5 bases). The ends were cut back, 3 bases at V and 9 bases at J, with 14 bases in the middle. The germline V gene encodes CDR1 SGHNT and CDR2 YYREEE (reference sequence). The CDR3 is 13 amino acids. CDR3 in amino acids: CASSSQGWGTQYF. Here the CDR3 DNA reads TGTGCCAGCAGCTCCCAGGGATGGGGCACGCAGTATTTT.

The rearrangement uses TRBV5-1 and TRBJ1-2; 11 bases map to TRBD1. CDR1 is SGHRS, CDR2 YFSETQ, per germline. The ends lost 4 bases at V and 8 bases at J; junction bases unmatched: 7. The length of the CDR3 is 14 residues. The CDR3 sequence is CASSRDRGTWGYTF. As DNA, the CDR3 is TGCGCCAGCAGCCGGGACAGGGGGACCTGGGGCTACACCTTC.

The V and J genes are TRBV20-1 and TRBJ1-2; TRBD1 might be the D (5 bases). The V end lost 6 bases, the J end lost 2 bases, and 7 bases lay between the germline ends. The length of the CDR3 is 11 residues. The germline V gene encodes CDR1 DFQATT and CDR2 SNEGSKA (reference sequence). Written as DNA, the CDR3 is TGCAGTGCAGGGGTGAACTATGGCTACACCTTC. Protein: CSAGVNYGYTF.

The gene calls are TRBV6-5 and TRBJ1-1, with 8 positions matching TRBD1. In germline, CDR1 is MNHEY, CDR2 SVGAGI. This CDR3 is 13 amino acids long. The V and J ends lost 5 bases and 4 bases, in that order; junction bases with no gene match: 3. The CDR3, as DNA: TGTGCCAGCAGTCACAGGGGGGGCACTGAAGCTTTCTTT. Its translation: CASSHRGGTEAFF.

The DNA of the CDR3 is TGTGCCAGCAGTGAGCGCTACAATGAGCAGTTCTTC. Its protein is CASSERYNEQFF. This rearrangement joins TRBV2 to TRBJ2-1; D not certain. Germline V CDR1 and CDR2: SNHLY, FYNNEI. V dropped 3 bases and J dropped 3 bases, with 3 bases sitting between them. This CDR3 contains 12 residues.

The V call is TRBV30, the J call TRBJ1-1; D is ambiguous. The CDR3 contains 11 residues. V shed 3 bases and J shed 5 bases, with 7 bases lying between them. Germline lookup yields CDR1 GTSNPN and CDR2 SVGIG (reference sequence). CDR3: CAWSTSTEAFF. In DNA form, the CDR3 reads TGTGCCTGGAGCACTTCTACTGAAGCTTTCTTT.

The CDR3 DNA sequence: TGTGCCAGCTCACCAATCGGCAGGGGGATAAGAAATCAGCCCCAGCATTTT. Translating gives CASSPIGRGIRNQPQHF. The chain joins TRBV18 to TRBJ1-5; 7 bases agree with TRBD1. The CDR3 is made up of 17 amino acids. Looked up from germline, CDR1 is KGHSH and CDR2 is LQKENI. Losses at the gene ends were 2 bases for V and 4 bases for J; bases not matched to a gene: 11.

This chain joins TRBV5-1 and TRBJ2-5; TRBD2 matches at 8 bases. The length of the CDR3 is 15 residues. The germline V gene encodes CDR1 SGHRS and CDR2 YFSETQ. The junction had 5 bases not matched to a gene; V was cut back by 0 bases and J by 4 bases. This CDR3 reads CASSLGGLGRETQYF. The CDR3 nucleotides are TGCGCCAGCAGCTTGGGGGGACTAGGGAGAGAGACCCAGTACTTC.

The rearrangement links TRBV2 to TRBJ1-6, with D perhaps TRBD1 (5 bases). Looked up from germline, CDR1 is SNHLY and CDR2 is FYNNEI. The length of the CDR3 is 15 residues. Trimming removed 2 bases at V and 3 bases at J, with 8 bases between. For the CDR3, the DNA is TGTGCCAGCAGTGAATCGGGACTCTATAATTCACCCCTCCACTTT. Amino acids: CASSESGLYNSPLHF. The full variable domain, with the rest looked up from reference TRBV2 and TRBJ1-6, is EPEVTQTPSHQVTQMGQEVILRCVPISNHLYFYWYRQILGQKVEFLVSFYNNEISEKSEIFDDQFSVERPDGSNFTLKIRSTKLEDSAMYFCASSESGLYNSPLHFGNGTRLTVT.

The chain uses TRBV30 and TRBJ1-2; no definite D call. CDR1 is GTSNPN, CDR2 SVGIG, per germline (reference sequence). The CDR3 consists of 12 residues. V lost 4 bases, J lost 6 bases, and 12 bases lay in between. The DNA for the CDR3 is TGTGCCTGGATGGGGAGGGTTCATGGCTACACCTTC. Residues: CAWMGRVHGYTF.

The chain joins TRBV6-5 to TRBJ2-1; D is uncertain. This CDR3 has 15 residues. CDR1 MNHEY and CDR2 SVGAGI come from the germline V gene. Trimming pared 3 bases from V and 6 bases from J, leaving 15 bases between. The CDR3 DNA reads TGTGCCAGCAGTTATTTACGGGTCACCGTCAATGAGCAGTTCTTC. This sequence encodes CASSYLRVTVNEQFF.

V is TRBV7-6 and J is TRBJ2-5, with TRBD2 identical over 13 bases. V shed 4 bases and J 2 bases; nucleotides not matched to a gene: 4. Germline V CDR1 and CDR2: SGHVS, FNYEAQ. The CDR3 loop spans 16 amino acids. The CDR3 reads CASSSSGLAGQETQYF. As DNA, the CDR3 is TGTGCCAGCAGCTCCTCGGGACTAGCGGGGCAAGAGACCCAGTACTTC.

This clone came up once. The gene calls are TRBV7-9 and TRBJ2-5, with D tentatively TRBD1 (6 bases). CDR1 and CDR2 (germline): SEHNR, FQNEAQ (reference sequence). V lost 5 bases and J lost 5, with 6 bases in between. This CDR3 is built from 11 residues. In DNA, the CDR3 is TGTGCCAGCAGCCAGGGGGAGACCCAGTACTTC. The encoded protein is CASSQGETQYF.

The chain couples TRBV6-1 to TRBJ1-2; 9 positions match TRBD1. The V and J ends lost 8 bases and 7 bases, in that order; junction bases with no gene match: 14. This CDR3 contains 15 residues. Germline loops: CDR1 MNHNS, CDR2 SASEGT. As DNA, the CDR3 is TGTGCCAGCGCGTCCCTCGGGACAGGGAAGGGTGGCTACACCTTC. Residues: CASASLGTGKGGYTF.

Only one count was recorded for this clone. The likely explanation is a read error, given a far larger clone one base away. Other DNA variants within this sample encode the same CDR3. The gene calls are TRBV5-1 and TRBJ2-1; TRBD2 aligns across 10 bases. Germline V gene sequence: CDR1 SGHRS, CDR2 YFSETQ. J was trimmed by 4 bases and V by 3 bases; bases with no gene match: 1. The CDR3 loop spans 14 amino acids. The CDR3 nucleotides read TGCGCCAGCAGCTCTAGCGGGGGTTACAATGAGCAGTTCTTC. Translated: CASSSSGGYNEQFF.

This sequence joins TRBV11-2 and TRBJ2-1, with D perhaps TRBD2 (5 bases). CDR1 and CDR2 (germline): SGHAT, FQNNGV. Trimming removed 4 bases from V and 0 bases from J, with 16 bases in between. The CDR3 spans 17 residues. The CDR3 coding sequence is TGTGCCAGCAGCTCCCAGGCCGGGAAAAGCTCCTACAATGAGCAGTTCTTC. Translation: CASSSQAGKSSYNEQFF.

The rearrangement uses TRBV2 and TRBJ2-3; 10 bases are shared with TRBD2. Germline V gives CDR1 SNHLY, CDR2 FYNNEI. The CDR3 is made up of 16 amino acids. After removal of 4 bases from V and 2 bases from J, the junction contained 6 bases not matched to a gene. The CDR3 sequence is CASSVGLAVITDTQYF. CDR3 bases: TGTGCCAGCAGTGTCGGACTAGCGGTGATCACAGATACGCAGTATTTT.

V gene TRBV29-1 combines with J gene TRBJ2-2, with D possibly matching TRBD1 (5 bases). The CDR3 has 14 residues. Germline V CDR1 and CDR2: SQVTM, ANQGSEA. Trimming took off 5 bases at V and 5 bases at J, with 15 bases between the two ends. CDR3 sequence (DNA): TGCAGCGTTAAAACAGGAATGCGAACCGGGGAGCTGTTTTTT. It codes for CSVKTGMRTGELFF.

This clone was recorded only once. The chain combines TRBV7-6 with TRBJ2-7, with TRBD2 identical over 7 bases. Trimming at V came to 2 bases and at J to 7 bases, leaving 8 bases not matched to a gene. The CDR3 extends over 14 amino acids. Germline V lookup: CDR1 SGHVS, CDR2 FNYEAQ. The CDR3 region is CASSLSPGEGEQYF. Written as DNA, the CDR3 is TGTGCCAGCAGCTTAAGTCCGGGGGAGGGGGAGCAGTACTTC.

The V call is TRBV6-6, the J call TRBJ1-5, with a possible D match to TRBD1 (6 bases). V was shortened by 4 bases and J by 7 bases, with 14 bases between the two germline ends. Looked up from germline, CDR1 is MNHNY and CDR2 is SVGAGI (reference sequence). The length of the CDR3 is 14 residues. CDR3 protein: CASSLPQGWQPQHF. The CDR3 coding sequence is TGTGCCAGCAGTTTACCCCAGGGGTGGCAGCCCCAGCATTTT.